Below, one T cell receptor (beta chain) is given with its context. What it binds is not known. Libraries were prepared by immunoSEQ multiplex PCR; TCRdb keeps only in-frame clonotypes and omits some of them. The sample shows 120,000 or so clones, 90% to 95% of them seen only once. J was trimmed by 3 bases and V by 4 bases; bases with no gene match: 13. The CDR3 sequence is 16 residues long. Germline V lookup: CDR1 SQVTM, CDR2 ANQGSEA. The data were obtained in a study of T cell responses to AZD1222 COVID-19 vaccine. Regarding the study as a whole: Samples come after the peak T cell response, not at day 14.

The rearrangement joins TRBV29-1 to TRBJ1-2; TRBD1 matches at 8 bases. The clonotype originates from an adult in good health. Sequencing used peripheral blood, obtained on day 0 of AZD1222 vaccination. CDR3 in DNA: TGCAGCGTTGTAGGGTCCCAACAGGGGGAGGACTATGGCTACACCTTC. Amino acids: CSVVGSQQGEDYGYTF.